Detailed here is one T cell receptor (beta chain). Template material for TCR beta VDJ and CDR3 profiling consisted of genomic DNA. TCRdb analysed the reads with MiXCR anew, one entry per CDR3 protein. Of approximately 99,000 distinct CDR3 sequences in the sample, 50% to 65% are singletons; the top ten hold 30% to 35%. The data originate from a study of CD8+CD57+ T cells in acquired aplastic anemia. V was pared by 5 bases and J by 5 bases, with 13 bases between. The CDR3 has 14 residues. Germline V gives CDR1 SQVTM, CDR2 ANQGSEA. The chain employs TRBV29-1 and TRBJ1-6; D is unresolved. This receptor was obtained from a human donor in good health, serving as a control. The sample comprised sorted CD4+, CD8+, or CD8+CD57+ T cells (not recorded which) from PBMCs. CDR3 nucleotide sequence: TGCAGCGTTCAGGAACAGCGGGATAATTCACCCCTCCACTTT. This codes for CSVQEQRDNSPLHF.